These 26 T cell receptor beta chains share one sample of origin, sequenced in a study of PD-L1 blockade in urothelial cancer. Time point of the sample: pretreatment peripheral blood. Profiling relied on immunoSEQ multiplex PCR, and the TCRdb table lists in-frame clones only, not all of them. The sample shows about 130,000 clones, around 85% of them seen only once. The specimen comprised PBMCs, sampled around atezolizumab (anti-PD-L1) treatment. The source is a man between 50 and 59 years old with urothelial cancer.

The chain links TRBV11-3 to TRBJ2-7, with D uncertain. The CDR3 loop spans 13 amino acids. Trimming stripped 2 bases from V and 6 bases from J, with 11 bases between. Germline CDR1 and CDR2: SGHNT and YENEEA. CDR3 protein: CASSLKSGFEQYF. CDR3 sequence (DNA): TGTGCCAGCAGCTTAAAGTCAGGCTTCGAGCAGTACTTC.

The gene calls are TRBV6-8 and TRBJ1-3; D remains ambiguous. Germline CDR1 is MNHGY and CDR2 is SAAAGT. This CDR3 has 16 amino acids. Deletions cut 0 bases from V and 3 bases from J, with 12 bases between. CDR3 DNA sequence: TGTGCCAGCAGTTACTCTCACAGTGGATTTGGAAACACCATATATTTT. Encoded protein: CASSYSHSGFGNTIYF.

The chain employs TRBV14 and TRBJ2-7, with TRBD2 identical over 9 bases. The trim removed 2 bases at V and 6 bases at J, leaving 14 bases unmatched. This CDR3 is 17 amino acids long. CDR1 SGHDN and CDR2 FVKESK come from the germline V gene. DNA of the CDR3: TGTGCCAGCAGCCAAAAGGGGGGGAGAGGGACTAGCTCCGAGCAGTACTTC. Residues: CASSQKGGRGTSSEQYF.

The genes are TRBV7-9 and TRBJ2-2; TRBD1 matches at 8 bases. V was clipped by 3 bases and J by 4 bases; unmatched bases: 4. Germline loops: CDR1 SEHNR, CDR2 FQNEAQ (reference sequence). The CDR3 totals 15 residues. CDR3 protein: CASSFRQGITGELFF. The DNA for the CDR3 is TGTGCCAGCAGCTTTAGACAGGGGATCACCGGGGAGCTGTTTTTT.

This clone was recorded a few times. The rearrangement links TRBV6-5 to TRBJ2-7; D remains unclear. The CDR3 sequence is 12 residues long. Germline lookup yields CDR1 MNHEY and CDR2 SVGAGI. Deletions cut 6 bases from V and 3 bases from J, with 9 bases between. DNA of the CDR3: TGTGCCAGCAGCACCTCACTCTACGAGCAGTACTTC. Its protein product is CASSTSLYEQYF.

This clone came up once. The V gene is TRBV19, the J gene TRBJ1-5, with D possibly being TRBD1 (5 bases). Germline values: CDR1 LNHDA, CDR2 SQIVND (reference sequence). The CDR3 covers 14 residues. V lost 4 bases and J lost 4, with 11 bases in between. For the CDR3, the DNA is TGTGCCAGTAGTAGGCGGGAGGGGAATCAGCCCCAGCATTTT. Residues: CASSRREGNQPQHF.

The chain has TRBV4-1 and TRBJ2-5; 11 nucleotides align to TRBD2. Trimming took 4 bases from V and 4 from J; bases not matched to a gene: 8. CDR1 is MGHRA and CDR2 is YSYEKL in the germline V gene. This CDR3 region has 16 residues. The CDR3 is CASSLQLAGVGETQYF. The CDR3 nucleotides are TGCGCCAGCAGCCTTCAACTAGCGGGAGTTGGAGAGACCCAGTACTTC.

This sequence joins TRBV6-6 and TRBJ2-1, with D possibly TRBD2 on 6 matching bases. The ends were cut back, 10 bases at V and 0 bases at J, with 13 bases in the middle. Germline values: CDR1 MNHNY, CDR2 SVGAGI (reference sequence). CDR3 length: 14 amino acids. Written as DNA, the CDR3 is TGTGCCACCACCCGGGGGAGCTCCTACAATGAGCAGTTCTTC. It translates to CATTRGSSYNEQFF.

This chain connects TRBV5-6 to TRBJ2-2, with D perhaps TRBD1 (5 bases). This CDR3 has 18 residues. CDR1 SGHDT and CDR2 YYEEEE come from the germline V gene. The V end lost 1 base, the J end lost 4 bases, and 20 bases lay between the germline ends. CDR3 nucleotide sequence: TGTGCCAGCAGCTTGCTGGACGGCGCGAAGGGGTTCACCGGGGAGCTGTTTTTT. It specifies CASSLLDGAKGFTGELFF.

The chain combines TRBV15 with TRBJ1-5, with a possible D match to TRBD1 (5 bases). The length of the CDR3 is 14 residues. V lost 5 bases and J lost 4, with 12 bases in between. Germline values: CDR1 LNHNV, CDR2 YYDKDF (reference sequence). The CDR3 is CATSLRGGNQPQHF. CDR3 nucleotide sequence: TGTGCCACCAGCCTACGGGGGGGGAATCAGCCCCAGCATTTT. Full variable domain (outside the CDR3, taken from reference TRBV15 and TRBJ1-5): DAMVIQNPRYQVTQFGKPVTLSCSQTLNHNVMYWYQQKSSQAPKLLFHYYDKDFNNEADTPDNFQSRRPNTSFCFLDIRSPGLGDTAMYLCATSLRGGNQPQHFGDGTRLSIL.

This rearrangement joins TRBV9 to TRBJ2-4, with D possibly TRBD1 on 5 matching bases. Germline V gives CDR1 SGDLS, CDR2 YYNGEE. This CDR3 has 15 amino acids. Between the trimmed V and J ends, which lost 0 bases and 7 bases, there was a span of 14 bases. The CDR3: CASSVDPTDPNIQYF. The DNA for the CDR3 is TGTGCCAGCAGCGTAGATCCGACAGACCCGAACATTCAGTACTTC.

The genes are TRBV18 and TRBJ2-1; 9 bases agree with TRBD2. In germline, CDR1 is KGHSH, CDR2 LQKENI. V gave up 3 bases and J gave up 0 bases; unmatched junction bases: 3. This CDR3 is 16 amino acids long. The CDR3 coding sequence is TGTGCCAGCTCACCTAGGACTAGCGCCTCCTACAATGAGCAGTTCTTC. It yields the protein CASSPRTSASYNEQFF.

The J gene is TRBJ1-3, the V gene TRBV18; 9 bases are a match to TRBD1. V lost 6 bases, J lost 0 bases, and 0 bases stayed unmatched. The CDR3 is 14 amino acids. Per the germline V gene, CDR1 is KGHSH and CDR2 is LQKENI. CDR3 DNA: TGTGCCAGCTCGGGACAGGGCTCTGGAAACACCATATATTTT. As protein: CASSGQGSGNTIYF.

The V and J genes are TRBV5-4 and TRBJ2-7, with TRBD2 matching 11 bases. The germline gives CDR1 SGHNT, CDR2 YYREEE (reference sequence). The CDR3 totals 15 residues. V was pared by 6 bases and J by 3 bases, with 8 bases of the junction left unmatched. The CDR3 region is CASTTKLAGVYEQYF. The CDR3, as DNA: TGTGCCAGCACCACCAAACTAGCGGGAGTCTACGAGCAGTACTTC.

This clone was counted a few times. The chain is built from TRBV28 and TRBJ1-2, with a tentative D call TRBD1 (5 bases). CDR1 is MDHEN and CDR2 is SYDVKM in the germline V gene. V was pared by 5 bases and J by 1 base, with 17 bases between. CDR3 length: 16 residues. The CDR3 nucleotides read TGTGCCAGCAGTCTCCATCGGGTAGGGGATAACTATGGCTACACCTTC. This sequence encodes CASSLHRVGDNYGYTF.

In DNA, the CDR3 is TGTGCCAGCAGCCAACAAGGACTAGCGGGAGTATGGTACGAGCAGTACTTC. Its protein is CASSQQGLAGVWYEQYF. The chain joins TRBV4-2 to TRBJ2-7; 13 nucleotides match TRBD2. CDR3 size: 17 residues. CDR1 is LGHNA and CDR2 is YNFKEQ in the germline V gene. The V segment lost 2 bases and the J segment 4 bases; nucleotides outside the gene matches: 8.

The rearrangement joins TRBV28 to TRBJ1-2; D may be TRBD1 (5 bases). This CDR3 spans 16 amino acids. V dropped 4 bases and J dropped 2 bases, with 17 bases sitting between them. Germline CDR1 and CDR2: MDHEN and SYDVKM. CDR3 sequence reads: CASSSGGGAGNYGYTF. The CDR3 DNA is TGTGCCAGCAGTTCGGGGGGTGGAGCTGGCAACTATGGCTACACCTTC.

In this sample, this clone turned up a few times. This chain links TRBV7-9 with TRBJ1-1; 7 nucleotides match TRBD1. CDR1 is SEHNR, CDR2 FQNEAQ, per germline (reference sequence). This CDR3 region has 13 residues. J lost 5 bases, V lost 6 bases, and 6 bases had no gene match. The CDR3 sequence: CASSRDRETEAFF. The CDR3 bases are TGTGCCAGCAGTCGAGACAGGGAAACTGAAGCTTTCTTT.

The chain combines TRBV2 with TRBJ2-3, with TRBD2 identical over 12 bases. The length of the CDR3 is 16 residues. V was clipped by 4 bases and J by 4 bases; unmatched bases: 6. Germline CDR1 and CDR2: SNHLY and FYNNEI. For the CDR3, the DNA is TGTGCCAGCAGTGTTCTGACTAGCGGGGGTTCAGATACGCAGTATTTT. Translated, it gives CASSVLTSGGSDTQYF.

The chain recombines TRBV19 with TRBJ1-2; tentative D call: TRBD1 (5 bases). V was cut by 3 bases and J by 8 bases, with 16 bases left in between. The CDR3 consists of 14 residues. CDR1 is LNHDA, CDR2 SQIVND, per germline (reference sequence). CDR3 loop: CASSITPRGRGYTF. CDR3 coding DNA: TGTGCCAGTAGTATTACCCCTCGGGGGAGAGGCTACACCTTC.

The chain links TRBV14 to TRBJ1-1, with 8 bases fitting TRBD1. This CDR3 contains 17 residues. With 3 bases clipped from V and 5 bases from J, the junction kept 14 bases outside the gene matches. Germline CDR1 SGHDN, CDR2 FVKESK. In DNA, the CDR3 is TGTGCCAGCAGCCATAGGATCCGCCGGACAGGGCATACTGAAGCTTTCTTT. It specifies CASSHRIRRTGHTEAFF.

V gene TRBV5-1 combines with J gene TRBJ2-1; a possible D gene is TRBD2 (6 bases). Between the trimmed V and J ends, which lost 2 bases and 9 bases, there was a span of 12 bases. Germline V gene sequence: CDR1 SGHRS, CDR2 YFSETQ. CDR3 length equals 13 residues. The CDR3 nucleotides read TGCGCCAGCAGCTTATTCCCCGGGAGTGAGCAGTTCTTC. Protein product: CASSLFPGSEQFF.

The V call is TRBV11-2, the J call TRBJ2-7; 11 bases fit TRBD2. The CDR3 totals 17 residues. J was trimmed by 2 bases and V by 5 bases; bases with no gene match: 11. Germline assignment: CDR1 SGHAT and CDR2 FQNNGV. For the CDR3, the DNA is TGTGCCAGCAGCAGAGACTCACTAGCGGGAGTTCCCTACGAGCAGTACTTC. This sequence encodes CASSRDSLAGVPYEQYF. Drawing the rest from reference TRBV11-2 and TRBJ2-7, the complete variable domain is EAGVAQSPRYKIIEKRQSVAFWCNPISGHATLYWYQQILGQGPKLLIQFQNNGVVDDSQLPKDRFSAERLKGVDSTLKIQPAKLEDSAVYLCASSRDSLAGVPYEQYFGPGTRLTVT.

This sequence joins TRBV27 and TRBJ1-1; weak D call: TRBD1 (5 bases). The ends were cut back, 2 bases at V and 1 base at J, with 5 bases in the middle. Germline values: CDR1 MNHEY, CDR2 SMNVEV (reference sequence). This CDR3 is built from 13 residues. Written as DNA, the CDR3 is TGTGCCAGCAGTTTAGGGGCGAACACTGAAGCTTTCTTT. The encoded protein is CASSLGANTEAFF.

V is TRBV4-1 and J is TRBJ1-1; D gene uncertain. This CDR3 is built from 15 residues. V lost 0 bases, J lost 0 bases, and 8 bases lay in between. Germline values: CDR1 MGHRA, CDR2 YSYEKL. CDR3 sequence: CASSQDLGMNTEAFF. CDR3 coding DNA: TGCGCCAGCAGCCAAGATTTGGGCATGAACACTGAAGCTTTCTTT.

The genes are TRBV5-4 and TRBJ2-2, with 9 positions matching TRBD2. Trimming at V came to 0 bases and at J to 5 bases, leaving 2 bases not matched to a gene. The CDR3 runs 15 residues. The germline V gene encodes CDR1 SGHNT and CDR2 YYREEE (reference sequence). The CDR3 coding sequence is TGTGCCAGCAGCTTGGGACTAGCGGCGACCGGGGAGCTGTTTTTT. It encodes CASSLGLAATGELFF.